This T cell receptor beta chain was obtained from a study of lymphopenia after photon versus proton radiotherapy. Findings of the study overall: Relative stability marked proton patients; photon patients lost diversity and naive cells. Post-nadir diversity loss with photons came from oligoclonal expansion, particularly CD8+ Temra cells.

Data came from immunoSEQ multiplex PCR; TCRdb stores just in-frame clones and leaves some out. The sample holds around 50,000 clones, 65% to 85% seen once. By its share, this clone is medium-sized (0.01 to 0.1%). Antigen: not known. The TCR originated in a man aged 60 to 75 with pancreatic cancer. The sequencing used peripheral blood, collected from a patient treated with proton-based radiotherapy.

CDR3: CASSLSRPGNTIYF. DNA of the CDR3: TGTGCCAGCAGTTTATCGAGACCTGGAAACACCATATATTTT. The V and J genes are TRBV28 and TRBJ1-3; no firm D call. CDR1 is MDHEN, CDR2 SYDVKM, per germline. The V gene lost 1 base and the J gene lost 2 bases, with 6 bases spanning the gap. The length of the CDR3 is 14 residues.